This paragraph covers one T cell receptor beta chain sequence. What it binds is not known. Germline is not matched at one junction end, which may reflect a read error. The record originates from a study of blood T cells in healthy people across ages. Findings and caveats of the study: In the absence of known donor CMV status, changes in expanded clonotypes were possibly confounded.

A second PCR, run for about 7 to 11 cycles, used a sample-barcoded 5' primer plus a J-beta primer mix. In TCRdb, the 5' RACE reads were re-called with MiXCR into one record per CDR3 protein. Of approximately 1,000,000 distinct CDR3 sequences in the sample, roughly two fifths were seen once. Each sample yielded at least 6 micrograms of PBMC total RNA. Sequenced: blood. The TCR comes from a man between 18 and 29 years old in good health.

CDR3 loop: CTSSYTGGERETQYF. DNA for the CDR3: TGTACCAGCAGTTACACAGGGGGAGAGCGAGAGACCCAGTACTTC. The gene calls are TRBV12-3 or TRBV12-4 and TRBJ2-5, with 8 bases lining up with TRBD1. There are 15 residues in the CDR3.